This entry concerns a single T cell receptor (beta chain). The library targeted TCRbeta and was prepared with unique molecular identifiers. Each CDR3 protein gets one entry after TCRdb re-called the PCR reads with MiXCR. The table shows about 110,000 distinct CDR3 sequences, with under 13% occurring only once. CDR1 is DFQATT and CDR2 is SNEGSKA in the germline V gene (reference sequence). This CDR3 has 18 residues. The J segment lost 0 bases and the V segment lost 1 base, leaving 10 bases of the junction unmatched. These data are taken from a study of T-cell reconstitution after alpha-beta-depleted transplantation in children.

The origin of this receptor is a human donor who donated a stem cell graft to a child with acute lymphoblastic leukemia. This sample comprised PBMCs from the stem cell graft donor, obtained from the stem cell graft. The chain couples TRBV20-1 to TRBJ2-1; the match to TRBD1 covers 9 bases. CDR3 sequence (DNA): TGCAGTGCTAGAGCGACAGGGGGTGGTCGTAGCTCCTACAATGAGCAGTTCTTC. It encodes CSARATGGGRSSYNEQFF.